This T cell receptor (beta chain) was observed in a study of T cells after yellow fever vaccination. Study details: With SMART-Seq v4 Ultra Low Input, the fractions containing low cell numbers were prepared.

The CDR3 extends over 15 amino acids. The trim removed 3 bases at V and 6 bases at J, leaving 5 bases unmatched. CDR1 and CDR2 from the germline V gene are LGHNA and YNFKEQ. General study findings and limits: Weaker overall, the secondary response nonetheless peaked faster (day 5 versus 15). Post-booster samples contained most primary-vaccination clones (approximately 95% CD4, approximately 88% CD8).

This clonotype occurred many times. Its specificity is not known. Template switching with 5'RACE generated the TCR cDNA and added a universal primer site and UMIs. Each CDR3 protein gets one entry after TCRdb re-called the 5' RACE reads with MiXCR. This sample has a few hundred thousand distinct CDR3 sequences; approximately 3% occur once, and the top ten carry around 3%. This TCR was sampled from a man aged 18 to 29 who received the YFV17D yellow fever vaccine. This chain connects TRBV4-2 to TRBJ2-3; 11 nucleotides align to TRBD2. The sequenced sample was CD4+ T cells sorted from PBMCs, obtained 10 days after the yellow fever booster vaccination. For the CDR3, the DNA is TGTGCCAGCAGCCAGGGGACTAGCGGTTTGGATACGCAGTATTTT. Its protein product is CASSQGTSGLDTQYF.